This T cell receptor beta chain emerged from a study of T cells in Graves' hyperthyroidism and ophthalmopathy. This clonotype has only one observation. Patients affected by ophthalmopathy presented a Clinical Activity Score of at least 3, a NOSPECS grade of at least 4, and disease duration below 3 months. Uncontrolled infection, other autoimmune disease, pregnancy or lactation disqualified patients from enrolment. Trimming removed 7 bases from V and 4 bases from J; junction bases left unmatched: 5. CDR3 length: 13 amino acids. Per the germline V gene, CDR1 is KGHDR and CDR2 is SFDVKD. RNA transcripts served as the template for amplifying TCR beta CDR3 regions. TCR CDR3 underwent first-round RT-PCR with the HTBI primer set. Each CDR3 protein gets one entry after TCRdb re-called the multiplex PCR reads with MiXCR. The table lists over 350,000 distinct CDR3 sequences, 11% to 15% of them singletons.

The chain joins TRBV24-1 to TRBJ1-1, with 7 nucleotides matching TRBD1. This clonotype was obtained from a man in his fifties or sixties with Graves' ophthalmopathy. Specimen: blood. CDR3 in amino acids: CATSKTGATEAFF. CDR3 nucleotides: TGTGCCACCAGCAAAACAGGGGCCACTGAAGCTTTCTTT.